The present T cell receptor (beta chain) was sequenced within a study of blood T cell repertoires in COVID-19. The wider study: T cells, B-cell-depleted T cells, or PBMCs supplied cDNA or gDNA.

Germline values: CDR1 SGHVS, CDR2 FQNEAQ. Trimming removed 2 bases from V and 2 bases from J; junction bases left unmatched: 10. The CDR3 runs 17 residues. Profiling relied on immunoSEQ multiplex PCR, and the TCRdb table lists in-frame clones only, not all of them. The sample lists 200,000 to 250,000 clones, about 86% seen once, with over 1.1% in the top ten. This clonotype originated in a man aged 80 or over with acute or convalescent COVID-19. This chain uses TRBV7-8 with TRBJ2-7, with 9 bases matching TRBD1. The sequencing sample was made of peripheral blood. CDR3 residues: CASSLFPQGAEPYEQYF. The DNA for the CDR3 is TGTGCCAGCAGCTTATTCCCACAGGGGGCCGAACCCTACGAGCAGTACTTC. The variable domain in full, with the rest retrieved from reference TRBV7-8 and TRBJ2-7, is GAGVSQSPRYKVAKRGQDVALRCDPISGHVSLFWYQQALGQGPEFLTYFQNEAQLDKSGLPSDRFFAERPEGSVSTLKIQRTQQEDSAVYLCASSLFPQGAEPYEQYFGPGTRLTVT.